The entry that follows covers one T cell receptor (beta chain) sequence. This clone appeared a single time. Its recognized antigen is unknown. Base-call qualities are not available, and no considerably larger clone is one nucleotide away. TCRbeta CDR3 regions were amplified from genomic DNA by means of the immunoSEQ Assay, a bias-controlled multiplex PCR. On the authors' methods: Nucleated cell counts per sample were estimated from amplification of reference gene primers within the assay. Sequence reads were collapsed and filtered to measure the absolute abundance of every unique TCRbeta CDR3 rearrangement. For each sample, productive Simpson clonality was calculated by taking the square root of Simpson's diversity index across productive rearrangements. TCRdb retrieved this table from immuneACCESS and kept in-frame rearrangements only. Not all clones are present; in checked studies, unresolved V genes account for under half, and no reason is known for the remainder. V and J calls and clone size are those listed in that table; D and trimming were worked out from the DNA. The sample table contains 170,000 or so clones; only one count was recorded for 85% to 95% of them. The top ten clones comprise around 0.5% of the sample.

CDR1 and CDR2, looked up from the germline V gene (reference sequence), are SEHNR and FQNEAQ. From the cysteine through the phenylalanine, the CDR3 covers 15 amino acids. Only CDR3 DNA is held: 45 bases, read in frame from base 1. A distance of 13 bases separates the germline ends of V and J, which lose 5 bases and 3 bases respectively. The sample originates from a study of blood T cell repertoires in COVID-19 (dated by TCRdb to 2018 to 2020). About the study as a whole: Collaborator samples came from the United States, Italy and Spain and covered acute and convalescent phases of COVID-19. Sample metadata almost always included a de-identified subject ID, COVID-19 status, age in years and sex. The repertoires were released in a freely available public database meant as a resource for research on the immune response to SARS-CoV-2. Samples came from the ongoing ImmuneRACE study (first 160 participants) plus 1,254 subjects from 6 global collaborators. Where available, HLA class I and class II types were taken from metadata supplied by the sample provider and were not determined by assay-based typing. Subjects who had been exposed to COVID-19, were actively infected with it, or had recovered from it provided the deeply sampled blood TCRbeta repertoires that made up the dataset. The prospective study material was composed of cDNA or gDNA derived from T cells, B-cell-depleted T cells, or PBMCs.

The collaborating institutions used their own protocols to collect whole blood in K2EDTA tubes. For TCRbeta analysis, collaborators shipped samples in one of three forms: frozen whole blood, isolated PBMCs, or DNA extracted from either of those sample types. The full study reports these points: The amount of clinical and demographic metadata varied by source and participant and was provided uncurated.

Sequenced material: peripheral blood. The chain couples TRBV7-9 to TRBJ2-2, with no confident D gene call. The sequence was obtained from a man aged 50-60 years with acute or convalescent COVID-19. CDR3 region: CASSARYPDTGELFF. Read as DNA, the sequence is TGTGCCAGCAGCGCCCGATACCCGGACACCGGGGAGCTGTTTTTT.